A selection of T cell receptor beta chains follows, all from one sample in a study of blood T cell repertoires in COVID-19. Method: immunoSEQ multiplex PCR; TCRdb's copy keeps in-frame clones and lacks some. This table holds some 24,000 clones, around 89% found once. The material sequenced was peripheral blood. The receptors originated from a man between 65 and 85 years old with acute or convalescent COVID-19. Both conserved end residues are part of each CDR3. The order of the fields is J gene, CDR3 length, V gene, clone size, D gene, CDR3 protein, CDR3 DNA. D genes are given only for firm matches. Part of the rows lack a size; the others show once, few, many or a class for expanded clones.

>TRBJ2-7|14|TRBV18|-|-
CASSPGSTPYEQYF
TGTGCCAGCTCACCAGGGAGTACGCCCTACGAGCAGTACTTC
>TRBJ2-1|15|TRBV11-2|once|TRBD2
CASSLGGGTYNEQFF
TGTGCCAGCAGCTTAGGGGGGGGGACCTACAATGAGCAGTTCTTC
>TRBJ1-4|16|TRBV5-4|-|TRBD1
CASSEDRGPGNEKLFF
TGTGCCAGCAGCGAGGACAGGGGGCCGGGTAATGAAAAACTGTTTTTT
>TRBJ2-7|12|TRBV7-8|-|-
CASSLAGVEQYF
TGTGCCAGCAGCTTAGCAGGGGTCGAGCAGTACTTC
>TRBJ2-2|17|TRBV7-2|-|-
CASSLVQTYSSTGELFF
TGTGCCAGCAGCTTAGTCCAGACATATTCGAGCACCGGGGAGCTGTTTTTT
>TRBJ1-5|17|TRBV6-4|-|-
CASSDGLGEAGNQPQHF
TGTGCCAGCAGTGACGGGTTGGGGGAGGCGGGCAATCAGCCCCAGCATTTT
>TRBJ2-3|16|TRBV19|once|-
CASSIGQGQRTDTQYF
TGTGCCAGTAGTATAGGCCAGGGACAACGCACAGATACGCAGTATTTT
>TRBJ2-3|15|TRBV7-3|-|TRBD2
CASSRAGGSTDTQYF
TGTGCCAGCAGCCGGGCGGGAGGGAGCACAGATACGCAGTATTTT
>TRBJ1-1|15|TRBV6-5|once|-
CASSYSNRGNTEAFF
TGTGCCAGCAGTTACTCAAATCGGGGGAACACTGAAGCTTTCTTT
>TRBJ1-6|15|TRBV18|-|TRBD1
CASSPRQGVDSPLHF
TGTGCCAGCTCACCAAGGCAGGGGGTGGACTCACCCCTCCACTTT
>TRBJ1-4|17|TRBV6-2/TRBV6-3|-|TRBD1
CASSYRDREELYEKLFF
TGTGCCAGCAGTTACCGAGACAGGGAAGAGTTGTATGAAAAACTGTTTTTT
>TRBJ2-2|16|TRBV5-6|once|TRBD1
CASSWGQGIGTGELFF
TGTGCCAGCAGCTGGGGACAGGGGATCGGCACCGGGGAGCTGTTTTTT
>TRBJ2-5|14|TRBV5-6|medium-sized|TRBD1
CASSPTGVEETQYF
TGTGCCAGCAGCCCGACAGGGGTAGAAGAGACCCAGTACTTC
>TRBJ2-2|13|TRBV6-6|-|-
CASRTRNTGELFF
TGTGCCAGCAGAACACGAAACACCGGGGAGCTGTTTTTT
>TRBJ2-1|16|TRBV2|-|-
CATQPRGSSALNEQFF
TGTGCCACACAACCTCGGGGTAGTTCCGCCCTCAATGAGCAGTTCTTC
>TRBJ2-1|11|TRBV20-1|-|TRBD1
CSARGGQGLFF
TGCAGTGCTAGAGGGGGACAGGGCCTGTTCTTC
>TRBJ1-1|10|TRBV20-1|-|-
CSAGDDRAFF
TGCAGTGCTGGGGATGACAGAGCTTTCTTT
>TRBJ1-1|13|TRBV9|-|-
CASSVKPNTEAFF
TGTGCCAGCAGCGTAAAGCCTAACACTGAAGCTTTCTTT
>TRBJ1-4|17|TRBV27|-|TRBD1
CASSLSPTRGTNEKLFF
TGTGCCAGCAGTTTATCGCCGACCAGGGGGACTAATGAAAAACTGTTTTTT
>TRBJ1-6|15|TRBV27|-|TRBD1
CASRQGQGLYSPLHF
TGTGCCAGCAGGCAGGGACAGGGGTTATATTCACCCCTCCACTTT
>TRBJ2-7|12|TRBV27|-|-
CASSRDSYEQYF
TGTGCCAGCAGTCGGGACTCCTACGAGCAGTACTTC
>TRBJ1-2|11|TRBV29-1|-|-
CSVEGRDGYTF
TGCAGCGTTGAGGGGCGAGATGGCTACACCTTC
>TRBJ1-2|15|TRBV6-1|-|-
CASSEADTAHYGYTF
TGTGCCAGCAGTGAAGCCGACACGGCGCACTATGGCTACACCTTC
>TRBJ2-3|13|TRBV10-3|-|-
CAIWSSRTDTQYF
TGTGCCATCTGGAGTAGTCGCACAGATACGCAGTATTTT
>TRBJ1-4|14|TRBV5-4|once|TRBD1
CASSRTGGVEKLFF
TGTGCCAGCAGCCGTACAGGGGGCGTTGAAAAACTGTTTTTT
>TRBJ2-6|16|TRBV5-1|-|TRBD1
CASSLQGSAGANVLTF
TGCGCCAGCAGCTTACAGGGGTCCGCTGGGGCCAACGTCCTGACTTTC
>TRBJ2-3|14|TRBV18|once|-
CASSETGGTDTQYF
TGTGCCAGCTCGGAGACAGGTGGCACAGATACGCAGTATTTT
>TRBJ1-2|14|TRBV29-1|-|TRBD1
CSVGHRGTGVGYTF
TGCAGCGTTGGGCATCGGGGGACAGGGGTTGGCTACACCTTC
>TRBJ1-6|14|TRBV6-5|-|TRBD1
CASRGDRVNSPLHF
TGTGCCAGCAGAGGGGACAGGGTAAATTCACCCCTCCACTTT
>TRBJ1-3|15|TRBV2|-|-
CASSELGSSGNTIYF
TGTGCCAGCAGTGAATTGGGCAGCTCTGGAAACACCATATATTTT
>TRBJ2-7|12|TRBV6-2/TRBV6-3|-|-
CASSRSGYEQYF
TGTGCCAGCAGTAGGAGCGGGTACGAGCAGTACTTC
>TRBJ1-5|12|TRBV5-4|-|-
CASSLDGGHEHF
TGTGCCAGCAGCTTGGACGGGGGGCACGAGCATTTT
>TRBJ2-7|14|TRBV9|-|-
CASGPEGVGSEQYF
TGTGCCAGTGGGCCGGAGGGAGTGGGGTCCGAGCAGTACTTC
>TRBJ2-1|14|TRBV5-4|-|TRBD1
CASSLRQGKVEQFF
TGTGCCAGCAGCTTACGACAGGGCAAGGTTGAGCAGTTCTTC
>TRBJ1-5|13|TRBV6-5|-|-
CASSRRDSLAQHF
TGTGCCAGCAGTAGACGGGACTCTCTGGCCCAGCATTTT
>TRBJ1-1|13|TRBV7-9|-|-
CASSLDSGTEAFF
TGTGCCAGCAGCTTAGATTCCGGCACTGAAGCTTTCTTT
>TRBJ2-7|13|TRBV11-3|-|TRBD1
CASSLGQQGEQYF
TGTGCCAGCAGCTTAGGGCAACAGGGGGAGCAGTACTTC
>TRBJ1-4|14|TRBV7-9|-|-
CASSLAQGNEKLFF
TGTGCCAGCAGCTTAGCCCAGGGGAATGAAAAACTGTTTTTT
>TRBJ2-5|14|TRBV19|-|-
CASSLNRDPETQYF
TGTGCCAGTAGTTTGAACAGGGATCCAGAGACCCAGTACTTC
>TRBJ1-2|14|TRBV29-1|once|TRBD1
CSVLEDRDTFGYTF
TGCAGCGTTTTGGAGGACAGGGACACTTTTGGCTACACCTTC
>TRBJ1-5|15|TRBV15|-|-
CATSRPISTAQPQHF
TGTGCCACCAGCAGACCTATCTCGACAGCGCAGCCCCAGCATTTT